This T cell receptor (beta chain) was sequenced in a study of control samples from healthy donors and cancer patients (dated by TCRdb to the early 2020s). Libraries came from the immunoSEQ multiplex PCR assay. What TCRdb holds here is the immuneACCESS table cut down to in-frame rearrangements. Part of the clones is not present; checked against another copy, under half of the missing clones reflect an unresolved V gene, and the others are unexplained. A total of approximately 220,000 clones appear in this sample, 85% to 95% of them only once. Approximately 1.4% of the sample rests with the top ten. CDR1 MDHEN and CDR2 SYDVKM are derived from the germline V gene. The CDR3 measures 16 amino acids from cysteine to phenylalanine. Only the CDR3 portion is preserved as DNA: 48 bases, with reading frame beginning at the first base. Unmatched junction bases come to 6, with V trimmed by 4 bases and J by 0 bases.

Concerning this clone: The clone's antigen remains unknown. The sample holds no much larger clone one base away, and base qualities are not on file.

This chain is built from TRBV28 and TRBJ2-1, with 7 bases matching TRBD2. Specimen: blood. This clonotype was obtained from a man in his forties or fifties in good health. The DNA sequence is TGTGCCAGCAGTTCGCTCGGGGGGAGCTCCTACAATGAGCAGTTCTTC. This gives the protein CASSSLGGSSYNEQFF. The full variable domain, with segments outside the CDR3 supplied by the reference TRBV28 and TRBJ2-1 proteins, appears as DVKVTQSSRYLVKRTGEKVFLECVQDMDHENMFWYRQDPGLGLRLIYFSYDVKMKEKGDIPEGYSVSREKKERFSLILESASTNQTSMYLCASSSLGGSSYNEQFFGPGTRLTVL.